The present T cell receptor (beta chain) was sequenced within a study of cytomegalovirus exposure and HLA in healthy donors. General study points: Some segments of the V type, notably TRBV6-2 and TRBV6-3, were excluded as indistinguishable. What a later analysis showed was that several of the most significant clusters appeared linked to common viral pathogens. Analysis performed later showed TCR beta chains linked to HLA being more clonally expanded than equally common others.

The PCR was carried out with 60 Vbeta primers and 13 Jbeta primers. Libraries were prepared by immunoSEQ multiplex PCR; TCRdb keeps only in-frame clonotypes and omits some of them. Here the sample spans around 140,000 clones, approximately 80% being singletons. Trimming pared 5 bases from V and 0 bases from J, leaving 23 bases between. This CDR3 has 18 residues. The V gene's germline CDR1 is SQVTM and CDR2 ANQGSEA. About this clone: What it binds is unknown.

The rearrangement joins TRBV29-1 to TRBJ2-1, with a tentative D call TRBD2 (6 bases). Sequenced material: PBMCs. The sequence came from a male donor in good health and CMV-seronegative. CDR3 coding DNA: TGCAGCGTTCCTAAGCGGGTGGGACGGTCAAGCTCCTACAATGAGCAGTTCTTC. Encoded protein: CSVPKRVGRSSSYNEQFF.